This T cell receptor (beta chain) stems from a study of blood T cells in healthy people across ages. V was clipped by 3 bases and J by 7 bases; unmatched bases: 9. This CDR3 spans 16 amino acids. Alongside a J-beta primer mix, a sample-barcoded 5' primer served in a second PCR lasting roughly 7 to 11 cycles. In TCRdb, the 5' RACE reads were re-called with MiXCR into one record per CDR3 protein. The data hold over 700,000 distinct CDR3 sequences, with about 25% observed a single time. This sample also appeared in a second study, on T cells of mothers and their children. That report notes: The extracted RNA was employed in its entirety for cDNA synthesis, at approximately 1.5 ug per 15 ul.

This TCR was sampled from a boy aged 5-17 years in good health. Material: blood. V gene TRBV12-3 or TRBV12-4 combines with J gene TRBJ1-2; 12 nucleotides agree with TRBD1. CDR3 nucleotides: TGTGCCAGCAGTTTTTATGCGGGACAGGGGGCGCGTGGCTACACCTTC. This encodes CASSFYAGQGARGYTF.